This T cell receptor beta chain was captured by sequencing in a study of metastatic and nonmetastatic thyroid tumors. TCRdb re-clonotyped the PCR reads through MiXCR. The sample includes about 32,000 clones, around 7.4% of them seen just once. The CDR3 loop spans 16 amino acids. Germline V gene data show CDR1 as SGDLS and CDR2 as YYNGEE. V lost 4 bases and J lost 0, with 14 bases in between. Study-wide results and limits: Within blood and tumor, benign nodules reportedly had significantly lower TCR beta diversity than malignant thyroid tumors did.

At least ten counts were recorded for this clone. Its target is unknown. Thyroid surgery was performed in patients who had received no treatment beforehand. The receptor was isolated from a female donor with papillary thyroid cancer or a benign thyroid nodule (not recorded which). Some clones in this sample may be carry-over from other donors' samples. Sequenced material: blood. The rearrangement links TRBV9 to TRBJ1-3; TRBD1 is a possible D gene (6 bases). CDR3 in DNA: TGTGCCAGCAGCCTTTTATCAGGGGCCTCTGGAAACACCATATATTTT. Amino acid sequence: CASSLLSGASGNTIYF.